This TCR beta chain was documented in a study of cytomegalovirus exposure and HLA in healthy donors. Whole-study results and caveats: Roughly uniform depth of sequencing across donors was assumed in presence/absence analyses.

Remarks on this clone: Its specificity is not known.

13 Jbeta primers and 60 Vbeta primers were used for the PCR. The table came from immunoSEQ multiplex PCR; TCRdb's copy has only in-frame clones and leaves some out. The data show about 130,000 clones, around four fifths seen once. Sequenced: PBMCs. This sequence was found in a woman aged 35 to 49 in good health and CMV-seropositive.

The CDR3 DNA reads TGTGCCAGTAGTATGGGGGACAACTCCTACGAGCAGTACTTC. It translates to CASSMGDNSYEQYF. The rearrangement uses TRBV19 and TRBJ2-7; maybe TRBD1 (6 bases). V was shortened by 3 bases and J by 0 bases, with 9 bases between the two germline ends. This CDR3 spans 14 amino acids. Germline V lookup: CDR1 LNHDA, CDR2 SQIVND (reference sequence).